The rows below give T cell receptor beta chains drawn from one sample of a study of PD-1 blockade in classical Hodgkin lymphoma. Clones were read by immunoSEQ multiplex PCR, and TCRdb kept only the in-frame ones, dropping some. The table has some 8,500 clones, around 82% seen once. This material consisted of CD4+ T cells from blood, taken at baseline. These receptors came from a human donor with classical Hodgkin lymphoma. CDR3s include the opening cysteine and the closing phenylalanine or tryptophan. Each record gives: V gene, clone size, CDR3 protein. A row's size may be missing; if present it is once, few, many or a size class.

>TRBV5-1|NA
CASSFWSSGGGDIQYF
>TRBV5-4|NA
CASSFTGVADTQYF
>TRBV6-1|NA
CASSVPGHSSGNTIYF
>TRBV5-4|once
CASSFRDRVDEQYF
>TRBV19|NA
CASSRTVNTEAFF
>TRBV18|NA
CASSPRGTGYEQYF
>TRBV5-1|NA
CASSWGQASTDTQYF
>TRBV7-9|NA
CASSQTNEQFF
>TRBV27|NA
CASRTSGLTDTQYF
>TRBV5-1|NA
CASGAQGQGAETQYF
>TRBV18|NA
CASSLTGKGDGYTF
>TRBV10-3|NA
CAISEPGEDGYTF
>TRBV11-1|NA
CASSLKRNTEAFF